Sequencing of this TCR beta chain was carried out in a study of Ad26.COV2.S vaccination and SARS-CoV-2 variants (dated by TCRdb to 2020 to 2022). Describing the broader study: Vaccine-arm donors came from COV1001, a multicentre, randomized, double-blind, placebo-controlled phase I-IIa trial of Ad26.COV2.S in healthy adults. Trial participants were randomized into five groups of five: low-dose or high-dose Ad26.COV2.S given once or twice, or placebo on both occasions. Ad26.COV2.S was given intramuscularly at 5x10^10 or 1x10^11 viral particles, as a single shot or as two shots 56 days apart. Blinding of investigators to trial group allocation was maintained during experiments and outcome assessment. A total of 32 samples were included in the TCR-sequenced set, comprising 19 Ad26.COV2.S vaccine recipients, 5 placebo recipients and 8 SARS-CoV-2 convalescent individuals. TCRbeta repertoire sequencing served as the tool for gauging how specific and how broad the SARS-CoV-2-reactive T cell receptors were following Ad26.COV2.S vaccination.

TCRbeta CDR3 regions were sequenced with the immunoSEQ Assay. After extraction, genomic DNA underwent amplification by bias-controlled multiplex PCR, followed by high-throughput sequencing. As for the authors' bioinformatics: To quantify the absolute abundance of each unique TCRbeta CDR3 region, sequences were collapsed and filtered. T cell fraction was estimated by normalizing TCRbeta template counts to usable DNA, which was measured by amplifying reference genes present in all nucleated cells. Repertoire TCRs were annotated as SARS-CoV-2-specific when V gene, CDR3 amino acid sequence and J gene were exactly matched to a known reactive TCR set. The reference SARS-CoV-2 TCR set came from MIRA and was filtered for enrichment in COVID-19-positive ImmuneCODE repertoires, removing public or cross-reactive TCRs. Using the MIRA antigens, annotated TCRs were further analysed by specific ORF or by position within an ORF. Breadth was defined as annotated unique rearrangements over total unique productive rearrangements; depth was the summed frequency of those rearrangements. Two-sided Wilcoxon rank-sum tests were applied when comparing TCR breadth between groups. TCRdb obtained this table from immuneACCESS and retained in-frame rearrangements with V and J assigned. These tables miss some clones; where compared with another copy, unresolved V genes account for less than half of the shortfall, and the remainder is unexplained. V and J calls plus clone size are reproduced from that table; the DNA served to infer D and trimming. This sample holds a few hundred thousand clones; roughly 87% were observed only once. The ten largest clones take up about 4.1% of the sample.

The CDR3 has 16 amino acids, counting the end cysteine and phenylalanine. The only DNA kept is the CDR3, 48 bases in frame from the first base. The germline V gene specifies MNHEY as CDR1 and SVGEGT as CDR2. V loses 4 bases at its end and J loses 3 bases; junction bases beyond the gene matches: 10. Results the study describes overall, beyond this receptor: Spike-specific TCR breadth was higher in Ad26.COV2.S recipients than in placebo recipients (P = 0.0014). According to the authors, total T cell responses may have been underestimated by the TCR breadth and depth analyses. The study was not powered to compare responses between vaccine doses or regimens. After vaccination, spike-specific CD8+ and CD4+ T cell responses were reported to show substantial breadth. Non-spike TCR breadth was comparable between vaccine and placebo recipients, consistent with the vaccine containing only spike.

The treatment or condition label here, explained by the study, means: 19 received Ad26.COV2.S at low or high dose, single or two shots; about 5 received placebo; per-sample allocation not given. For vaccine and placebo recipients, repertoires were sequenced using samples collected on day 63 after the first injection. Cohort 1b enrolled about two dozen adults aged 18-55 years at a single site in Boston, USA, between 29 July and 7 August 2020. Ad26.COV2.S was a replication-incompetent adenovirus type 26 vector expressing a prefusion-stabilized SARS-CoV-2 spike protein from the original Wuhan strain. A word on this clone: What antigen it recognizes has not been identified. No base quality values were provided; no much bigger clone lies one nucleotide off.

The source of this sequence is a person aged 18 to 65 who received the Ad26.COV2.S COVID-19 vaccine or a placebo. The sample in question was peripheral blood, obtained in a trial of Ad26.COV2.S vaccine versus placebo. This sequence uses TRBV6-2 or TRBV6-3 and TRBJ2-7, with 9 bases in between that match TRBD2. The CDR3 protein is CASSWVSGSGIYEQYF. Here is the DNA: TGTGCCAGCAGTTGGGTTAGCGGGAGTGGAATCTACGAGCAGTACTTC.